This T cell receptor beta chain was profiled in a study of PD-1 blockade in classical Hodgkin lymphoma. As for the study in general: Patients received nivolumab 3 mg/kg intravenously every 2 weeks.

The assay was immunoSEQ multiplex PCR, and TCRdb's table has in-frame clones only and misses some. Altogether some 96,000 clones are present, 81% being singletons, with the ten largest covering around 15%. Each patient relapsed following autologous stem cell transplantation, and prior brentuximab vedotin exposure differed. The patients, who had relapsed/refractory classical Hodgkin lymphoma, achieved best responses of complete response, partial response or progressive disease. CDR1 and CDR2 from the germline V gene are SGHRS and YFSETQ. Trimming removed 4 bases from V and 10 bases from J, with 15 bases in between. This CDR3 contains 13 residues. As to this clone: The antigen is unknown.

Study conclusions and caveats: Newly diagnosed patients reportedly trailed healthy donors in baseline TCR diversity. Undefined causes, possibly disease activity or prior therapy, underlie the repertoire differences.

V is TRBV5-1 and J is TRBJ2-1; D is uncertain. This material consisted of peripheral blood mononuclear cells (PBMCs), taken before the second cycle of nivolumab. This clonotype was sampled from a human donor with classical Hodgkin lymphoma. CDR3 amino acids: CASSQNPRREQFF. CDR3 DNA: TGCGCCAGCAGCCAGAATCCCCGGCGCGAGCAGTTCTTC.